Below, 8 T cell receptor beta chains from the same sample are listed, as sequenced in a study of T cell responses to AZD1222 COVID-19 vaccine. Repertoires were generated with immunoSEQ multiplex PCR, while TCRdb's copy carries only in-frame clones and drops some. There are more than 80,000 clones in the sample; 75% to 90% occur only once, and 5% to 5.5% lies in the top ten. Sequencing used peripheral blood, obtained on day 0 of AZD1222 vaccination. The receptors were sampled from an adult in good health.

The CDR3, as DNA: TGTGCCAGCGGCCTGGGAGGGGCCTCCTACGAGCAGTACTTC. It specifies CASGLGGASYEQYF. V gene TRBV6-5 combines with J gene TRBJ2-7; 7 bases match TRBD2. The V segment lost 8 bases and the J segment 0 bases; nucleotides outside the gene matches: 7. The germline V gene has CDR1 MNHEY and CDR2 SVGAGI. The length of the CDR3 is 14 residues.

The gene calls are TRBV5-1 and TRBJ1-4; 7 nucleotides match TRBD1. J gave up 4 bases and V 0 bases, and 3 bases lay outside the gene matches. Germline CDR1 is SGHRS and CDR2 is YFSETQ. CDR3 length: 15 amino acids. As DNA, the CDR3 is TGCGCCAGCAGCTTGGAGAGGGGGCTTAATGAAAAACTGTTTTTT. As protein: CASSLERGLNEKLFF.

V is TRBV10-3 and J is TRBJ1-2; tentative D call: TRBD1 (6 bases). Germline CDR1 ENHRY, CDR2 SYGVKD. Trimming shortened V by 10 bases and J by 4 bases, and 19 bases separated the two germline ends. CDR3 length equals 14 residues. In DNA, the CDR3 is TGTGCCACCTGGGACAACTCCAACCTCTATGGCTACACCTTC. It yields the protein CATWDNSNLYGYTF.

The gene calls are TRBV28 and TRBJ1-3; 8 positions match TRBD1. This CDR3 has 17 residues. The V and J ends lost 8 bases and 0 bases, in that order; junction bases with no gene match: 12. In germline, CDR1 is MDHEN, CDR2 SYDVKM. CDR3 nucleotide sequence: TGTGCCAGCCAGGGGGCCCGAGGGGCCTCCTCTGGAAACACCATATATTTT. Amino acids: CASQGARGASSGNTIYF. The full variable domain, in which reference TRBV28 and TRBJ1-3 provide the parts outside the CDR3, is DVKVTQSSRYLVKRTGEKVFLECVQDMDHENMFWYRQDPGLGLRLIYFSYDVKMKEKGDIPEGYSVSREKKERFSLILESASTNQTSMYLCASQGARGASSGNTIYFGEGSWLTVV.

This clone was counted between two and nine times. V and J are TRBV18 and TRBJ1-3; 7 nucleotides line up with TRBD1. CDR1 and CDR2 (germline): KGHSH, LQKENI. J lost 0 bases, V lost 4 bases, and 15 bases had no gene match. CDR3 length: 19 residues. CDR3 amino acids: CASSQGARDSLSSGNTIYF. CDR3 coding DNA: TGTGCCAGCTCACAGGGGGCGCGGGACAGCCTCTCCTCTGGAAACACCATATATTTT.

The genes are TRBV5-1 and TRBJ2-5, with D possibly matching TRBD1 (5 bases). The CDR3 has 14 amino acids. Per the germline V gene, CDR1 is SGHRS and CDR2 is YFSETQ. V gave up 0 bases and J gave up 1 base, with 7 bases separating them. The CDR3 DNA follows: TGCGCCAGCAGCTTGGTCAGGGTCCAAGAGACCCAGTACTTC. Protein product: CASSLVRVQETQYF.

CDR3 nucleotides: TGTGCCAGCAGGGAATGGAATAGCGAGAACAATGAGCAGTTCTTC. Residues: CASREWNSENNEQFF. The chain carries TRBV27 and TRBJ2-1, with D possibly TRBD2 on 5 matching bases. CDR3 size: 15 residues. V gave up 6 bases and J gave up 5 bases, with 17 bases separating them. Per the germline V gene, CDR1 is MNHEY and CDR2 is SMNVEV (reference sequence).

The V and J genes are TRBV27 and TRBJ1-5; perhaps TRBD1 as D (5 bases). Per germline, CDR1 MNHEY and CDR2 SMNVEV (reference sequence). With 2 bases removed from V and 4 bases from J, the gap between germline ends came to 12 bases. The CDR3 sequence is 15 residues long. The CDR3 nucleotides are TGTGCCAGCAGTTTAGAGGGGATGAGGAATCAGCCCCAGCATTTT. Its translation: CASSLEGMRNQPQHF.